These 16 T cell receptor beta chains were sequenced from one sample in a study of CD8+CD57+ T cells in acquired aplastic anemia. The authors sequenced patients whose flow cytometry had shown CD8+CD57+ cell expansion. Profiles of TCR beta VDJ and CDR3 were generated from a genomic DNA template. MiXCR, run by TCRdb on the reads, gives a single entry per CDR3 protein. The repertoire holds more than 150,000 distinct CDR3 sequences, with roughly half as singletons. The sample was sorted CD4+, CD8+, or CD8+CD57+ T cells (not recorded which) from PBMCs. These receptors all come from a human donor with aplastic anemia.

This clonotype was observed many times. The V and J genes are TRBV5-1 and TRBJ2-1, with a possible D match to TRBD2 (5 bases). The germline CDR1 and CDR2 sequences are SGHRS and YFSETQ. This CDR3 region has 13 residues. Trimming cost V 4 bases and J 6 bases, with 11 bases left between them. The CDR3 nucleotides are TGCGCCAGCAGCCCCTTAGCGAGCAATGAGCAGTTCTTC. Protein product: CASSPLASNEQFF. The variable domain in full, with the rest retrieved from reference TRBV5-1 and TRBJ2-1, is KAGVTQTPRYLIKTRGQQVTLSCSPISGHRSVSWYQQTPGQGLQFLFEYFSETQRNKGNFPGRFSGRQFSNSRSEMNVSTLELGDSALYLCASSPLASNEQFFGPGTRLTVL.

A word on this clonotype: With a much larger clone just one base away, this may be a read error. The chain links TRBV30 to TRBJ1-4; 7 nucleotides agree with TRBD1. Germline V gene lookup returns CDR1 GTSNPN and CDR2 SVGIG (reference sequence). This CDR3 contains 14 residues. The CDR3 here is CAWGRGGTNEKLSF. In DNA, the CDR3 is TGTGCCTGGGGAAGAGGGGGCACTAATGAAAAACTGTCTTTT.

V usage is TRBV19 and J usage is TRBJ1-5; tentative D call: TRBD1 (5 bases). The CDR3 covers 15 residues. Trimming left V 5 bases short and J 4 bases short, with 15 bases between. From germline, CDR1 is LNHDA and CDR2 SQIVND (reference sequence). As DNA, the CDR3 is TGTGCCAGTAGTCTTACCCTCGGGACTAATCAGCCCCAGCATTTT. Its protein is CASSLTLGTNQPQHF.

On this clonotype itself: The junction shows a germline mismatch at one end, possibly a read error. The chain uses TRBV29-1 and TRBJ2-3; 14 nucleotides align to TRBD2. The length of the CDR3 is 15 residues. Germline V gene data show CDR1 as SQVTM and CDR2 as ANQGSEA. The CDR3 nucleotides read TGCAGCGTCGGGACTAGCGGGAGTGGTGGAGATACGCAGTGTTTT. It specifies CSVGTSGSGGDTQCF.

Note on this clonotype: The final CDR3 position lacks the conserved phenylalanine or tryptophan, pointing to a likely read error. V usage is TRBV11-3 and J usage is TRBJ1-3; D is ambiguous. Trimming pared 5 bases from V and 4 bases from J, leaving 12 bases between. This CDR3 has 14 amino acids. In germline, CDR1 is SGHNT, CDR2 YENEEA. CDR3 in DNA: TGTGCCAGCAGCACCCAACGGCGAGGAAACACCATATATCTT. Its translation: CASSTQRRGNTIYL.

The V call is TRBV14, the J call TRBJ1-4, with D uncertain. Per the germline V gene, CDR1 is SGHDN and CDR2 is FVKESK. V was cut by 0 bases and J by 8 bases, with 13 bases left in between. CDR3 size: 15 residues. Here the CDR3 DNA reads TGTGCCAGCAGCCAAGATGTGGCGACCTTAGAAAAACTGTTTTTT. Protein: CASSQDVATLEKLFF.

This clonotype has just a few counts. The gene calls are TRBV27 and TRBJ1-1, with D possibly being TRBD1 (5 bases). Germline lookup yields CDR1 MNHEY and CDR2 SMNVEV (reference sequence). The V and J ends lost 3 bases and 1 base respectively, with 9 bases between them. The CDR3 is made up of 14 amino acids. This CDR3 is CASSFAGGNTEAFF. The CDR3 DNA sequence: TGTGCCAGCAGTTTCGCCGGGGGGAACACTGAAGCTTTCTTT.

Note on this clonotype: The CDR3 carries no conserved terminal phenylalanine or tryptophan, so it likely arises from a read error. V is TRBV25-1 and J is TRBJ1-1; D not resolved. The CDR3 length is 13 residues. From germline, CDR1 is MGHDK and CDR2 SYGVNS. V dropped 6 bases and J dropped 1 base, with 9 bases sitting between them. The CDR3 is CASSLPRNTEAFL. In DNA form, the CDR3 reads TGTGCCAGCAGCTTGCCTAGGAACACTGAAGCTTTCCTT.

This clonotype was counted only a few times. The rearrangement uses TRBV24-1 and TRBJ2-3; 7 positions match TRBD1. This CDR3 region has 15 residues. Looked up from germline, CDR1 is KGHDR and CDR2 is SFDVKD. The V segment lost 4 bases and the J segment 0 bases; nucleotides outside the gene matches: 3. CDR3 nucleotides: TGTGCCACCAGTGAGGGACAGACTAGCACAGATACGCAGTATTTT. Translated, it gives CATSEGQTSTDTQYF.

V and J are TRBV10-3 and TRBJ1-2; D is undetermined. Trimming left V 3 bases short and J 4 bases short, with 12 bases between. Per the germline V gene, CDR1 is ENHRY and CDR2 is SYGVKD. The CDR3 spans 14 residues. CDR3 sequence (DNA): TGTGCCATCAGTGATCGACAAGTGGGCTATGGCTACACCTTC. It translates to CAISDRQVGYGYTF.

This clonotype was recorded at least ten times. The CDR3 DNA reads as TGTGCCAGCAGCTGGGGACAGCAGGTCGACCGGGGTGAGCAGTTCTTC. Translation: CASSWGQQVDRGEQFF. This chain uses TRBV5-4 with TRBJ2-1; TRBD1 matches 7 bases. The CDR3 has 16 residues. The junction had 15 bases not matched to a gene; V was cut back by 3 bases and J by 9 bases. CDR1 and CDR2 from the germline V gene are SGHNT and YYREEE (reference sequence).

With regard to this clonotype: Mismatch with germline at one junction end may stem from a read error. The CDR3 DNA follows: TGTGCCGGCAGTGACAGGTGGAACACTGAAGCTTTCTTT. Translation: CAGSDRWNTEAFF. V usage is TRBV27 and J usage is TRBJ1-1; TRBD1 is a possible D gene (6 bases). The CDR3 covers 13 residues. Germline CDR1 MNHEY, CDR2 SMNVEV (reference sequence).

V is TRBV19 and J is TRBJ2-7; weak D call: TRBD1 (6 bases). Germline V CDR1 and CDR2: LNHDA, SQIVND (reference sequence). This CDR3 is built from 13 residues. Trimming left V 6 bases short and J 2 bases short, with 11 bases between. The CDR3 nucleotides are TGTGCCAGTAGCTTGGACAGCACCTACGAGCAGTACTTC. Translating gives CASSLDSTYEQYF.

As for this clonotype: A much larger clone differs from this one at a single base, so this may be a read error. This chain uses TRBV10-2 with TRBJ1-6, with a possible D match to TRBD1 (5 bases). Germline V gives CDR1 WSHSY, CDR2 SAAADI. The CDR3 extends over 13 amino acids. Written as DNA, the CDR3 is TGTGCCAGCAGTGAAGGCCCCTGGGGGTCCCCCCACTTT. It translates to CASSEGPWGSPHF.

Turning to this clonotype: Just one base apart from a much larger clone, this may be a read error. The gene calls are TRBV5-6 and TRBJ1-5; D remains ambiguous. The V end lost 4 bases, the J end lost 6 bases, and 14 bases lay between the germline ends. The CDR3 has 14 residues. Germline values: CDR1 SGHDT, CDR2 YYEEEE. The CDR3 DNA reads as TGTGCCAGCAGCGCCAGCGGCCGCGGTCAGCCCCAGCATTTT. Translation gives CASSASGRGQPQHF.

This clonotype was counted between two and nine times. The chain is built from TRBV7-9 and TRBJ1-5; D gene unclear. The CDR3 extends over 12 amino acids. The germline V and J ends were trimmed by 8 bases and 5 bases, with 10 bases remaining between them. Germline CDR1 and CDR2: SEHNR and FQNEAQ (reference sequence). The CDR3 region is CASAREDQPQHF. The DNA of the CDR3 is TGTGCCAGCGCGAGGGAAGATCAGCCCCAGCATTTT.